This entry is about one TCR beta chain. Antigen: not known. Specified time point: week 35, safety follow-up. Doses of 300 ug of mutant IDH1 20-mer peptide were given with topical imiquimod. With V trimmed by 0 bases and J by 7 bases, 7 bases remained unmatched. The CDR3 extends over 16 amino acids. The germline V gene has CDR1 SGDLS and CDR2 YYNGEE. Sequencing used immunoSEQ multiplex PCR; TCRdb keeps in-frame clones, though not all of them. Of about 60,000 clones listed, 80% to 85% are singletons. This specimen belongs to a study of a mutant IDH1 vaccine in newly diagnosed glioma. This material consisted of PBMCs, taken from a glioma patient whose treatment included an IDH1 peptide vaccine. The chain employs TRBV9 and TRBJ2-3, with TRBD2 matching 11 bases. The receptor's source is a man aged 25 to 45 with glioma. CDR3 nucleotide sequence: TGTGCCAGCAGCGTAGGTAGCGGGGGGGCCTTGTATACGCAGTATTTT. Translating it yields CASSVGSGGALYTQYF.